Reported below is one TCR beta chain. The data were produced by immunoSEQ multiplex PCR, yet TCRdb's version contains in-frame clones alone and is incomplete. Of roughly 110,000 clones in the sample, 85% were seen once. This sample stems from a study of blood T cell repertoires in COVID-19. This clonotype was obtained from a human donor in a cohort sampled during active COVID-19. Sequences were obtained from peripheral blood.

CDR3 amino acids: CASSPYRAKTEAFF. CDR3 coding DNA: TGTGCCAGCAGCCCCTACAGGGCGAAGACTGAAGCTTTCTTT. The gene calls are TRBV7-9 and TRBJ1-1, with D possibly TRBD1 on 6 matching bases. Germline loops: CDR1 SEHNR, CDR2 FQNEAQ (reference sequence). The CDR3 is 14 amino acids. Trimming removed 5 bases from V and 5 bases from J, with 15 bases in between.